This T cell receptor (beta chain) comes out of a study of shared clonotypes between healthy human individuals. General observations from the study: Exclusively blood specimens were collected; tissue repertoires likely differ.

The CDR3 is 18 amino acids. Germline values: CDR1 KGHSH, CDR2 LQKENI. Trimming removed 5 bases from V and 6 bases from J; junction bases left unmatched: 18. Comments on this clone: The antigen remains unidentified.

An assay was performed, and its level was deep. The authors' processing: Junction-only immunoSEQ sequences carried no quality scores, so filtering differed. Here immunoSEQ multiplex PCR was the method, and the copy in TCRdb shows in-frame clones only, minus some. D and trimming were read from the DNA, whereas the V and J calls and clone size are those reported in that table. Here the sample spans over 1.4 million clones, around 97% being singletons. Specimen: naive CD4+ T cells sorted from blood. The subset: CD45RA+ positively selected. The chain is built from TRBV18 and TRBJ2-1; 8 bases agree with TRBD1. This TCR derives from a man aged 25 to 45 in good health. This CDR3 reads CASSFTVGTGHERNEQFF. CDR3 sequence (DNA): TGTGCCAGCTCATTCACGGTCGGGACAGGACACGAACGCAATGAGCAGTTCTTC.